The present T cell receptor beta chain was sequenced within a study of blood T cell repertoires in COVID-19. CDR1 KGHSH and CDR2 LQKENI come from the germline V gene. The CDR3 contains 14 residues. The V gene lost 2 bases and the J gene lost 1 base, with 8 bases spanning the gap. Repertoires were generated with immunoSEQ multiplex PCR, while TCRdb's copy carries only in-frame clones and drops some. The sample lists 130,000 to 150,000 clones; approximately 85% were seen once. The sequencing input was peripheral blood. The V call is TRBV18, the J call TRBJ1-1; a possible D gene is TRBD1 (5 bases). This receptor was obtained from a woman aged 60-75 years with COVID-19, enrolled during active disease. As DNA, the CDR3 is TGTGCCAGCTCACCATCCACAGGGAACACTGAAGCTTTCTTT. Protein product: CASSPSTGNTEAFF.